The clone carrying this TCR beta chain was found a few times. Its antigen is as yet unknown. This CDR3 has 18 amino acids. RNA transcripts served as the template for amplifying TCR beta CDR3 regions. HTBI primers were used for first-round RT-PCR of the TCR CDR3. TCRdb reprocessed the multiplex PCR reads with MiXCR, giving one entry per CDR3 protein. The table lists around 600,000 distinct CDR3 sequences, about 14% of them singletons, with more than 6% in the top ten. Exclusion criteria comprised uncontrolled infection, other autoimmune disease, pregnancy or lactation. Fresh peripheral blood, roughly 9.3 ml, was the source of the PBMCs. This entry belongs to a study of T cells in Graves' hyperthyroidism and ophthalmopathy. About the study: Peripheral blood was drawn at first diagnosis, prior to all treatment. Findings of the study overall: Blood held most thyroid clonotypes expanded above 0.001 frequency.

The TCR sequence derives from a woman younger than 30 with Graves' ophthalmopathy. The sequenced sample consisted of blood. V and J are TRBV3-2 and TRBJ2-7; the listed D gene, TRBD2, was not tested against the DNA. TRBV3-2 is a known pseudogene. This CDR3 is CASSQGTGTFSHYPEQYF. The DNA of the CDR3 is TGTGCCAGCAGCCAGGGTACTGGGACCTTCTCCCACTATCCCGAGCAGTACTTC.